Here is one T cell receptor beta chain with its context. Its antigen is still unknown. One end of the junction is discordant with germline, which a read error may explain. The source of the sample is a study of molecular identifiers for immune sequencing clone quantification. Study-level points and caveats: Clones that had above 20 RNA copies took up over 99% of effector molecules but under 1% in naive cells.

One entry per CDR3 protein results from TCRdb running MiXCR on the PCR reads. Of about 60,000 distinct CDR3 sequences listed, under 20% are singletons. Naive CD8 T cell sorting was performed on the CD8+CD4-CCR7+CD45RA+ phenotype. This CDR3 spans 16 amino acids. V is TRBV5-3 and J is TRBJ2-1, with D possibly TRBD1 on 5 matching bases. TRBV5-3 qualifies as an ORF whose function is uncertain. This TCR was sampled from a human donor in good health. Some libraries in this study had Jurkat cell RNA spiked in. Source material: naive CD8+ T cells from blood, with Jurkat cell RNA spiked in. Subset of the sample: FACS-sorted CD8+CD4-CCR7+CD45RA+ naive T cells. CDR3 DNA sequence: TGTGCCAGCAGCTTGCGACAGATTCCCTCCTACAATGAGCAGTTCTTC. Translation gives CASSLRQIPSYNEQFF.